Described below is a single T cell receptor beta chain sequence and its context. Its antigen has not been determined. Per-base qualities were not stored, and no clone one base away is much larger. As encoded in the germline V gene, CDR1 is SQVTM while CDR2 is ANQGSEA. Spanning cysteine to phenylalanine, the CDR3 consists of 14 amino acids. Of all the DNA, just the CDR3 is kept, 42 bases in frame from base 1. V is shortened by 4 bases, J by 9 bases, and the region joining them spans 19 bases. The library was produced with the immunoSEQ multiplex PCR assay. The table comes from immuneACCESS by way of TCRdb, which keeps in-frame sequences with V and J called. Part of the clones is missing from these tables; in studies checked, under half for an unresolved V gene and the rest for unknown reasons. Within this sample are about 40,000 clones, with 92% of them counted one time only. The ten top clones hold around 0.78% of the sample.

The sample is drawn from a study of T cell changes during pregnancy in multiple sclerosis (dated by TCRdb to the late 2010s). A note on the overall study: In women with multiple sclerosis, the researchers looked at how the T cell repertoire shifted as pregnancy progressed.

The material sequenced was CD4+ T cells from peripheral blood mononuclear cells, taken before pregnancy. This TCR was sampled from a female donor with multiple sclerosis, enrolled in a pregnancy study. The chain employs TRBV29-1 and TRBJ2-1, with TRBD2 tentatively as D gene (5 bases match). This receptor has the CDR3 CSVGLRAAGGEQFF. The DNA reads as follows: TGCAGCGTTGGGTTGCGGGCGGCAGGAGGTGAGCAGTTCTTC.